The 12 T cell receptor beta chains in this list originate from one sample, sequenced in a study of cytomegalovirus exposure and HLA in healthy donors. The PCR made use of 60 Vbeta and 13 Jbeta primers. Profiling relied on immunoSEQ multiplex PCR, and the TCRdb table lists in-frame clones only, not all of them. This sample carries under 150,000 clones, over 80% of them seen once, and the ten largest clones take about 1.6%. The sequencing sample was made of PBMCs. These receptors all stem from a man aged 35 to 55 in good health and CMV-seronegative.

V usage is TRBV6-1 and J usage is TRBJ2-2; D is undetermined. V dropped 6 bases and J dropped 0 bases, with 5 bases sitting between them. The CDR3 runs 13 residues. Germline values: CDR1 MNHNS, CDR2 SASEGT. CDR3 nucleotides: TGTGCCAGCAGGCAGTCGAACACCGGGGAGCTGTTTTTT. Amino acids: CASRQSNTGELFF.

CDR3 residues: CASSLEGRVNTEAFF. DNA for the CDR3: TGCGCCAGCAGCTTGGAGGGCAGGGTGAACACTGAAGCTTTCTTT. The chain carries TRBV5-1 and TRBJ1-1; tentative D call: TRBD1 (5 bases). Germline V lookup: CDR1 SGHRS, CDR2 YFSETQ. The length of the CDR3 is 15 residues. The V end lost 0 bases, the J end lost 0 bases, and 9 bases lay between the germline ends.

The V and J genes are TRBV28 and TRBJ1-5, with a weak D call TRBD1 (5 bases). This CDR3 is 14 amino acids long. V gave up 7 bases and J gave up 1 base, with 11 bases separating them. Germline CDR1 is MDHEN and CDR2 is SYDVKM. Here the CDR3 reads CASIGGGSNQPQHF. In nucleotides, the CDR3 is TGTGCCAGCATTGGGGGGGGAAGCAATCAGCCCCAGCATTTT.

The chain links TRBV7-9 to TRBJ1-2, with D possibly being TRBD1 (6 bases). Germline V lookup: CDR1 SEHNR, CDR2 FQNEAQ (reference sequence). The V and J ends lost 6 bases and 6 bases respectively, with 11 bases between them. CDR3 size: 12 residues. CDR3 protein: CASSTGSDGYTF. The CDR3 DNA follows: TGTGCCAGCAGTACAGGGTCGGATGGCTACACCTTC.

This rearrangement joins TRBV5-6 to TRBJ2-5, with 13 positions matching TRBD2. Looked up from germline, CDR1 is SGHDT and CDR2 is YYEEEE. With 7 bases clipped from V and 5 bases from J, the junction kept 5 bases outside the gene matches. The length of the CDR3 is 14 residues. DNA of the CDR3: TGTGCCAGCTGGACTAGCGGGAGAGAGGAGACCCAGTACTTC. Its translation: CASWTSGREETQYF.

The J gene is TRBJ2-7, the V gene TRBV7-2; 10 nucleotides match TRBD2. Germline V gives CDR1 SGHTA, CDR2 FQGNSA. Losses at the gene ends were 0 bases for V and 0 bases for J; bases not matched to a gene: 5. The CDR3 is 17 amino acids. CDR3 loop: CASSLALAGLHSYEQYF. CDR3 coding DNA: TGTGCCAGCAGCTTAGCACTAGCGGGGCTCCACTCCTACGAGCAGTACTTC.

J is TRBJ1-2 and V is TRBV5-4, with a possible D match to TRBD1 (6 bases). This CDR3 has 13 amino acids. Trimming pared 4 bases from V and 4 bases from J, leaving 11 bases between. Germline V gives CDR1 SGHNT, CDR2 YYREEE (reference sequence). DNA of the CDR3: TGTGCCAGCAGCCTTTGGGGGCTCTATGGCTACACCTTC. Translating gives CASSLWGLYGYTF.

V usage is TRBV19 and J usage is TRBJ2-2, with a weak D call TRBD1 (6 bases). Trimming took off 6 bases at V and 3 bases at J, with 14 bases between the two ends. Germline CDR1 LNHDA, CDR2 SQIVND (reference sequence). CDR3 length: 15 amino acids. The CDR3 DNA follows: TGTGCCAGTAGGAATTGGGCAGGGGACACCGGGGAGCTGTTTTTT. It yields the protein CASRNWAGDTGELFF.

This chain uses TRBV21-1 with TRBJ2-5; TRBD1 was called by the table and not checked on the DNA. TRBV21-1 is classified as a pseudogene. This CDR3 comprises 16 residues. CDR3 region: CASRGQGRGRQETQYF. The CDR3 nucleotides read TGTGCCAGCAGGGGACAGGGAAGGGGGAGGCAAGAGACCCAGTACTTC.

This clone was found a few times. The same CDR3 arises from other DNA sequences in this sample as well. The chain couples TRBV2 to TRBJ1-1; 7 bases align to TRBD1. Germline V gene lookup returns CDR1 SNHLY and CDR2 FYNNEI. V was clipped by 4 bases and J by 7 bases; unmatched bases: 6. CDR3 length: 13 residues. This CDR3 reads CASSGQGRYEAFF. CDR3 in DNA: TGTGCCAGCAGTGGACAGGGCCGCTATGAAGCTTTCTTT.

Only one count was recorded for this clone. J is TRBJ1-4 and V is TRBV29-1; possible D gene TRBD1, 6 bases. The CDR3 spans 13 residues. Trimming stripped 7 bases from V and 8 bases from J, with 17 bases between. CDR1 and CDR2 (germline): SQVTM, ANQGSEA. The DNA for the CDR3 is TGCAGCGGCGCAACAGGGCTTGACGAAAAACTGTTTTTT. Translated, it gives CSGATGLDEKLFF.

The rearrangement links TRBV30 to TRBJ1-3; maybe TRBD1 (6 bases). Germline CDR1 is GTSNPN and CDR2 is SVGIG (reference sequence). V was cut by 0 bases and J by 4 bases, with 13 bases left in between. CDR3 length: 15 amino acids. The CDR3 nucleotides are TGTGCCTGGAGTGTCCGGGGGGCGGCGGGAAACACCATATATTTT. It specifies CAWSVRGAAGNTIYF.